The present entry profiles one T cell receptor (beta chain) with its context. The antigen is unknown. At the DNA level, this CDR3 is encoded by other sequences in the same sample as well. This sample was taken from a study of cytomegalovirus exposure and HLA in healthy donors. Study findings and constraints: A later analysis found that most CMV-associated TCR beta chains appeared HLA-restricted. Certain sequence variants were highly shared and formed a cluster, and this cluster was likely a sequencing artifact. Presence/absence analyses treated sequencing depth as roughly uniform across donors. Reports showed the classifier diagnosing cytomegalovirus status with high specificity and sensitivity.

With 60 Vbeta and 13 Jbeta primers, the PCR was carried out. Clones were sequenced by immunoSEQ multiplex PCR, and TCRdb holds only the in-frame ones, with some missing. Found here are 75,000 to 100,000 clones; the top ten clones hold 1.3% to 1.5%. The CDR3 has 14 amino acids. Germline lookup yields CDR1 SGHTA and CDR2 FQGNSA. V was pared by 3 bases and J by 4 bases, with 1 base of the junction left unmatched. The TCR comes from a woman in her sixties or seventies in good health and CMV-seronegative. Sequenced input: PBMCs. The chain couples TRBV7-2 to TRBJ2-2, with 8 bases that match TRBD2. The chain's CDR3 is CASSFTSGTGELFF. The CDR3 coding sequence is TGTGCCAGCAGCTTTACTAGCGGCACCGGGGAGCTGTTTTTT.